This TCR beta chain was found in a study of blood T cell repertoires in COVID-19. Across the study: Samples came from the United States, Italy and Spain, spanning acute and convalescent COVID-19. Nucleic acid was either cDNA or gDNA, and it came from T cells, B-cell-depleted T cells, or PBMCs.

Authors' data handling: Amplifying reference gene primers gave estimates of nucleated cell counts. Assay used: immunoSEQ multiplex PCR; TCRdb lists only in-frame clones, some missing. V and J calls and clone size follow that table, whereas D and trimming were derived from the DNA. The sample consists of some 250,000 clones, around 86% of them appearing once. Germline V gene sequence: CDR1 KGHDR, CDR2 SFDVKD. There are 13 residues in the CDR3. V trimming: 5 bases; J trimming: 6 bases; junction bases outside the gene matches: 2. Specimen: peripheral blood. The chain has TRBV24-1 and TRBJ1-4, with 7 bases matching TRBD1. The source of this sequence is a woman aged 70-85 years with active or convalescent COVID-19. CDR3 sequence reads: CATSGDRDEKLFF. The CDR3 nucleotides read TGTGCCACCAGTGGTGACAGGGATGAAAAACTGTTTTTT.